The next 9 T cell receptor beta chains were all read from a single sample in a study of CD8 T cells in ankylosing spondylitis. TCRdb reprocessed the 5' RACE reads via MiXCR and lists one record per CDR3 protein. The sample lists some 800,000 distinct CDR3 sequences; about 10% were seen once. These TCRs' antigens remain unknown. Study observations and caveats: Seemingly characteristic of ankylosing spondylitis blood was a TCR beta motif consisting of fewer than 10 highly homologous variants.

Source material: blood, either unsorted or a sorted T cell fraction (not recorded which). These TCRs come from a male donor with ankylosing spondylitis.

This clonotype was detected many times. J is TRBJ1-2 and V is TRBV7-2, with D tentatively TRBD1 (5 bases). The CDR3 loop spans 17 amino acids. Germline CDR1 reads SGHTA; CDR2 reads FQGNSA. V lost 4 bases and J lost 4, with 22 bases in between. CDR3 nucleotides: TGTGCCAGCAGCTCCCGGCGGGGGGGGAGGGGCATCTATGGCTACACCTTC. It specifies CASSSRRGGRGIYGYTF.

At least ten counts were recorded for this clonotype. The CDR3 region is CASSLRDSLYNEQFF. In DNA, the CDR3 is TGTGCCAGCAGTTTGCGGGACTCCCTCTACAATGAGCAGTTCTTC. This chain links TRBV12-3 or TRBV12-4 with TRBJ2-1, with a possible D match to TRBD2 (6 bases). Trimming cost V 3 bases and J 3 bases, with 12 bases left between them. The CDR3 consists of 15 residues.

The V call is TRBV4-2, the J call TRBJ2-7; the D is unclear. V was cut by 0 bases and J by 4 bases, with 10 bases left in between. Germline assignment: CDR1 LGHNA and CDR2 YNFKEQ. The CDR3 contains 14 residues. The DNA of the CDR3 is TGTGCCAGCAGCCAAGATCCCAGGAATTACGAGCAGTACTTC. This encodes CASSQDPRNYEQYF.

There are many counts of this clonotype. The chain recombines TRBV12-3 or TRBV12-4 with TRBJ1-1; D gene unclear. CDR3 length: 13 amino acids. Trimming took off 3 bases at V and 1 base at J, with 6 bases between the two ends. CDR3 DNA: TGTGCCAGCAGTTTTACAGCGAACACTGAAGCTTTCTTT. Translation: CASSFTANTEAFF.

In this sample, this clonotype turned up a few times. The rearrangement links TRBV27 to TRBJ2-3, with 10 bases that match TRBD2. Losses at the gene ends were 5 bases for V and 6 bases for J; bases not matched to a gene: 5. Germline CDR1 reads MNHEY; CDR2 reads SMNVEV (reference sequence). There are 14 residues in the CDR3. CDR3 amino acids: CASSGAGGPDTQYF. The CDR3 DNA reads TGTGCCAGCAGTGGAGCGGGAGGGCCGGATACGCAGTATTTT.

This clonotype has at least ten counts. V and J are TRBV29-1 and TRBJ1-1; a weak D match, TRBD1 (5 bases). V was clipped by 8 bases and J by 0 bases, with 13 bases between them. The germline gives CDR1 SQVTM, CDR2 ANQGSEA. The CDR3 is 13 residues long. Here the CDR3 reads CSTSGGMNTEAFF. The CDR3 coding sequence is TGCAGCACCTCCGGGGGGATGAACACTGAAGCTTTCTTT.

The CDR3 reads CASSVGGRDYEQYF. CDR3 DNA: TGTGCCAGCAGCGTAGGGGGACGGGACTACGAGCAGTACTTC. The V and J genes are TRBV7-2 and TRBJ2-7, with D tentatively TRBD1 (6 bases). This CDR3 comprises 14 residues. Germline-derived CDR1 and CDR2 are SGHTA and FQGNSA. V was cut by 5 bases and J by 3 bases, with 14 bases left in between. The full variable domain, its missing parts supplied by reference TRBV7-2 and TRBJ2-7, is GAGVSQSPSNKVTEKGKDVELRCDPISGHTALYWYRQSLGQGLEFLIYFQGNSAPDKSGLPSDRFSAERTGGSVSTLTIQRTQQEDSAVYLCASSVGGRDYEQYFGPGTRLTVT.

The table lists this clonotype with a few counts. The rearrangement joins TRBV11-2 to TRBJ2-2; D not certain. V shed 5 bases and J shed 6 bases, with 16 bases lying between them. The germline gives CDR1 SGHAT, CDR2 FQNNGV. The CDR3 is 15 amino acids. CDR3 sequence (DNA): TGTGCCAGCAGCCTAGGCCCCGGGTTCCCCGGGGAGCTGTTTTTT. Encoded protein: CASSLGPGFPGELFF.

The rearrangement uses TRBV20-1 and TRBJ2-1; 7 bases agree with TRBD2. Looked up from germline, CDR1 is DFQATT and CDR2 is SNEGSKA (reference sequence). CDR3 length: 17 amino acids. Losses at the gene ends were 6 bases for V and 0 bases for J; bases not matched to a gene: 14. The CDR3 sequence is CSAPRGGTKSSYNEQFF. The DNA of the CDR3 is TGCAGTGCCCCAAGGGGTGGGACTAAGAGCTCCTACAATGAGCAGTTCTTC.